This entry is about one TCR beta chain. Antigen: not known. The record originates from a study of shared clonotypes between healthy human individuals. Study findings and constraints: A few donors had roughly 5% of their naive CD4 clonotypes in common.

Healthy HIV-negative adults without recent acute infections or vaccinations served as donors. The V end lost 5 bases, the J end lost 0 bases, and 8 bases lay between the germline ends. CDR1 and CDR2 from the germline V gene are SGHTA and FQGNSA. The CDR3 runs 14 residues. Tens of thousands of T cell genomes (about 0.2 ug DNA) went into each sorted-subset replicate. The table came from immunoSEQ multiplex PCR; TCRdb's copy has only in-frame clones and leaves some out. The table includes 1,500,000 or so clones, 98% to 99% detected once. The origin of this receptor is a man aged 30-40 years in good health. Sequences were obtained from naive CD4+ T cells sorted from blood. Subset of the sample: CD45RA+ positively selected. The rearrangement links TRBV7-2 to TRBJ2-4; D remains ambiguous. The CDR3 here is CASSALLAKNIQYF. CDR3 nucleotides: TGTGCCAGCAGCGCATTACTAGCCAAAAACATTCAGTACTTC.